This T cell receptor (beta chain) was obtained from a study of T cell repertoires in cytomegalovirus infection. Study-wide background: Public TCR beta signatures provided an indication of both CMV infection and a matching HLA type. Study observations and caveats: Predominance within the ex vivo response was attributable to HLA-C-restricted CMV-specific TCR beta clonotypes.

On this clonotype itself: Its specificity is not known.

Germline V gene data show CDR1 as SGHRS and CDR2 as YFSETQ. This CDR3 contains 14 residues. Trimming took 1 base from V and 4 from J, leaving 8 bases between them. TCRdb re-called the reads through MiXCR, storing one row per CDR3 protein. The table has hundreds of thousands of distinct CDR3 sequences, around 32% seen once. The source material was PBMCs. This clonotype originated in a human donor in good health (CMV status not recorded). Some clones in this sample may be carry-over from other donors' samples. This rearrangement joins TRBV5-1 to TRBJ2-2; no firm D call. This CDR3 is CASSLMTPTGELFF. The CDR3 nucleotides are TGCGCCAGCAGCTTGATGACTCCCACCGGGGAGCTGTTTTTT.